One and the same sample provided the 25 T cell receptor beta chains below, sequenced in a study of blood T cell repertoires in COVID-19. Using immunoSEQ multiplex PCR, the repertoire was profiled, and TCRdb retains in-frame clones only, with some absent. In the table there are about 430,000 clones, roughly 84% of which are singletons. Sequencing input: PBMCs or T cells enriched from blood (not recorded which). The receptors originated from a young woman who had been exposed to COVID-19.

The chain uses TRBV14 and TRBJ2-7; D uncertain. This CDR3 spans 13 amino acids. Trimming removed 2 bases at V and 4 bases at J, with 9 bases between. Looked up from germline, CDR1 is SGHDN and CDR2 is FVKESK. CDR3 in DNA: TGTGCCAGCAGCCAATACTCGAAATACGAGCAGTACTTC. Residues: CASSQYSKYEQYF.

The genes are TRBV7-5 and TRBJ2-7; the D call of TRBD1 is as the table states it, not checked on the DNA. TRBV7-5 is shown as a pseudogene. CDR3 length: 14 amino acids. The CDR3 coding sequence is TGTGCCAGAAACCACCAGGGGGGCTCCTACGAGCAGTACTTC. This translates into CARNHQGGSYEQYF.

The CDR3 spells CASSQLARSNSPLHF. The CDR3 nucleotides read TGTGCCAGCAGCCAACTGGCGAGGAGCAACTCACCCCTCCACTTT. This chain connects TRBV3-1 (or the pseudogene TRBV3-2) to TRBJ1-6; unclear D gene. This CDR3 comprises 15 residues. V lost 2 bases to trimming and J lost 10 bases, with 15 bases between them. Germline V gene data show CDR1 as LGHDT and CDR2 as YNNKEL (reference sequence).

The table lists this clone with a count of one. The chain links TRBV28 to TRBJ1-1; TRBD1 agrees at 7 bases. CDR1 and CDR2 from the germline V gene are MDHEN and SYDVKM. The CDR3 covers 12 residues. J gave up 9 bases and V 3 bases, and 4 bases lay outside the gene matches. The CDR3 region has the DNA TGTGCCAGCAGTTTGCTGACAGGGAAAGCTTTCTTT. Translated: CASSLLTGKAFF.

This clone was counted a few times. The gene calls are TRBV7-2 and TRBJ1-2; TRBD1 matches 8 bases. The junction had 11 bases not matched to a gene; V was cut back by 3 bases and J by 8 bases. Germline V CDR1 and CDR2: SGHTA, FQGNSA. This CDR3 comprises 15 residues. The CDR3 DNA reads TGTGCCAGCAGCTTCGACTCAGGGGGCTTGGACGGCTACACCTTC. It yields the protein CASSFDSGGLDGYTF.

V gene TRBV27 combines with J gene TRBJ2-7; TRBD1 matches at 9 bases. The CDR3 is made up of 14 amino acids. CDR1 MNHEY and CDR2 SMNVEV come from the germline V gene (reference sequence). V was clipped by 3 bases and J by 6 bases; unmatched bases: 6. The CDR3 DNA follows: TGTGCCAGCAGTTTTTACCCGGACAGGGGCGAGCAGTACTTC. It encodes CASSFYPDRGEQYF.

The chain employs TRBV7-8 and TRBJ2-7; the D is unclear. The germline V and J ends were trimmed by 5 bases and 0 bases, with 11 bases remaining between them. The CDR3 extends over 14 amino acids. Germline CDR1 SGHVS, CDR2 FQNEAQ. This chain's CDR3 is CASSPQVSSYEQYF. In DNA, the CDR3 is TGTGCCAGCAGCCCTCAGGTCAGCTCCTACGAGCAGTACTTC.

This clone was found a few times. The chain employs TRBV27 and TRBJ1-2; 8 bases line up with TRBD1. With 6 bases clipped from V and 7 bases from J, the junction kept 4 bases outside the gene matches. This CDR3 comprises 12 residues. Germline V lookup: CDR1 MNHEY, CDR2 SMNVEV (reference sequence). The CDR3 DNA sequence: TGTGCCAGCAGCCAGGGGGCGAGTGGCTACACCTTC. As protein: CASSQGASGYTF.

The chain links TRBV11-2 to TRBJ2-5; D is perhaps TRBD2 (5 bases). The CDR3 has 10 residues. Trimming removed 8 bases from V and 4 bases from J, with 5 bases in between. The germline V gene encodes CDR1 SGHAT and CDR2 FQNNGV. In DNA form, the CDR3 reads TGTGCCAGCGGGAGAGAGACCCAGTACTTC. Protein product: CASGRETQYF.

The V call is TRBV7-3, the J call TRBJ2-3, with 12 bases that match TRBD2. CDR1 is SGHTA, CDR2 FQGTGA, per germline. J lost 4 bases, V lost 6 bases, and 8 bases had no gene match. The CDR3 runs to 16 residues. The CDR3 reads CASSRTSGGLADTQYF. The CDR3 nucleotides read TGTGCCAGCAGTCGCACTAGCGGGGGGTTAGCAGATACGCAGTATTTT.

The V gene is TRBV9, the J gene TRBJ2-7; TRBD1 matches at 9 bases. Germline-derived CDR1 and CDR2 are SGDLS and YYNGEE. CDR3 length: 15 residues. V was pared by 0 bases and J by 5 bases, with 6 bases of the junction left unmatched. CDR3 nucleotide sequence: TGTGCCAGCAGCGTAGGGGAGGACAGGGGCCACGAGCAGTACTTC. Protein sequence: CASSVGEDRGHEQYF.

This sequence joins TRBV19 and TRBJ2-7; D is undetermined. This CDR3 has 15 amino acids. Trimming cost V 3 bases and J 3 bases, with 15 bases left between them. Germline CDR1 LNHDA, CDR2 SQIVND (reference sequence). The CDR3 region has the DNA TGTGCCAGTAGTATTCGCCTGGCCAGAAACTACGAGCAGTACTTC. Protein: CASSIRLARNYEQYF.

CDR3 sequence reads: CASSTTGARTEAFF. CDR3 DNA: TGTGCCAGCAGCACGACAGGGGCGAGGACTGAAGCTTTCTTT. This chain uses TRBV21-1 with TRBJ1-1; the table's D call, TRBD1, has no DNA check behind it. TRBV21-1 is a listed pseudogene. The CDR3 is made up of 14 amino acids.

The V and J genes are TRBV5-6 and TRBJ2-2; TRBD2 aligns across 12 bases. The germline gives CDR1 SGHDT, CDR2 YYEEEE. This CDR3 contains 17 residues. Trimming at V came to 0 bases and at J to 5 bases, leaving 5 bases not matched to a gene. The CDR3 reads CASSLDRTSGRTGELFF. The CDR3 nucleotides are TGTGCCAGCAGCTTGGATCGCACTAGCGGGAGGACCGGGGAGCTGTTTTTT.

This rearrangement joins TRBV4-2 to TRBJ2-7; maybe TRBD2 (5 bases). The CDR3 has 16 amino acids. The germline gives CDR1 LGHNA, CDR2 YNFKEQ. V was pared by 2 bases and J by 2 bases, with 16 bases between. Here the CDR3 DNA reads TGTGCCAGCAGCCAACAAGGACTCAATCCCGCCTACGAGCAGTACTTC. Amino acids: CASSQQGLNPAYEQYF.

J is TRBJ1-1 and V is TRBV6-6; D is unresolved. The CDR3 covers 13 residues. CDR1 and CDR2 from the germline V gene are MNHNY and SVGAGI (reference sequence). Trimming cost V 0 bases and J 4 bases, with 6 bases left between them. CDR3 sequence reads: CASSYSRGTEAFF. The CDR3 nucleotides are TGTGCCAGCAGTTACTCTCGCGGCACTGAAGCTTTCTTT.

This chain joins TRBV11-2 and TRBJ2-3, with TRBD2 identical over 8 bases. CDR1 is SGHAT and CDR2 is FQNNGV in the germline V gene. V trimming: 3 bases; J trimming: 2 bases; junction bases outside the gene matches: 7. The CDR3 loop spans 16 amino acids. The chain's CDR3 is CASSFMGTRPTDTQYF. The CDR3 DNA sequence: TGTGCCAGCAGCTTTATGGGGACTAGGCCCACAGATACGCAGTATTTT. The whole variable domain, filled in from reference TRBV11-2 and TRBJ2-3, reads EAGVAQSPRYKIIEKRQSVAFWCNPISGHATLYWYQQILGQGPKLLIQFQNNGVVDDSQLPKDRFSAERLKGVDSTLKIQPAKLEDSAVYLCASSFMGTRPTDTQYFGPGTRLTVL.

V gene TRBV10-2 combines with J gene TRBJ2-7; D is undetermined. The V end lost 2 bases, the J end lost 0 bases, and 5 bases lay between the germline ends. The germline V gene has CDR1 WSHSY and CDR2 SAAADI. This CDR3 has 13 amino acids. The CDR3 loop is CASSEQVSYEQYF. Here the CDR3 DNA reads TGCGCCAGCAGTGAGCAGGTCTCCTACGAGCAGTACTTC.

The table lists this clone with a few counts. Other DNA sequences in this specimen translate into the identical CDR3. This rearrangement joins TRBV6-5 to TRBJ1-5; D unclear. Germline V gene data show CDR1 as MNHEY and CDR2 as SVGAGI. Trimming shortened V by 0 bases and J by 7 bases, and 10 bases separated the two germline ends. The length of the CDR3 is 14 residues. CDR3 in DNA: TGTGCCAGCAGTTACTCCGGGGTTAGGCAGCCCCAGCATTTT. Translation: CASSYSGVRQPQHF.

The CDR3 DNA reads as TGTGCCAGCAGCTCTCCGGGACAGGGACTAGCGGGTACCTACAATGAGCAGTTCTTC. Amino acids: CASSSPGQGLAGTYNEQFF. The chain uses TRBV5-4 and TRBJ2-1; TRBD2 matches at 12 bases. The CDR3 loop spans 19 amino acids. Germline CDR1 is SGHNT and CDR2 is YYREEE (reference sequence). Germline trimming cut 3 bases from V and 2 bases from J; bases unmatched to any gene: 12.

The gene calls are TRBV6-1 and TRBJ1-1; D is uncertain. V was pared by 3 bases and J by 3 bases, with 11 bases between. CDR1 MNHNS and CDR2 SASEGT come from the germline V gene. This CDR3 spans 14 amino acids. The CDR3 DNA sequence: TGTGCCAGCAGTGAGATCGTCGGGTACACTGAAGCTTTCTTT. Encoded protein: CASSEIVGYTEAFF.

The CDR3 sequence is CSVRGGPSNQPQHF. The CDR3 nucleotides read TGCAGCGTGAGGGGGGGACCCAGCAATCAGCCCCAGCATTTT. V gene TRBV29-1 combines with J gene TRBJ1-5; perhaps TRBD1 as D (6 bases). From germline, CDR1 is SQVTM and CDR2 ANQGSEA. This CDR3 is built from 14 residues. Trimming took off 6 bases at V and 1 base at J, with 13 bases between the two ends. The variable domain in full, completed from reference TRBV29-1 and TRBJ1-5, reads SAVISQKPSRDICQRGTSLTIQCQVDSQVTMMFWYRQQPGQSLTLIATANQGSEATYESGFVIDKFPISRPNLTFSTLTVSNMSPEDSSIYLCSVRGGPSNQPQHFGDGTRLSIL.

The chain carries TRBV28 and TRBJ2-3; D is unresolved. V gave up 5 bases and J gave up 5 bases, with 14 bases separating them. The CDR3 totals 14 residues. CDR1 is MDHEN and CDR2 is SYDVKM in the germline V gene. The CDR3 DNA reads TGTGCCAGCAGTCCAAGCCCTATGCGAGATACGCAGTATTTT. Residues: CASSPSPMRDTQYF.

The rearrangement joins TRBV28 to TRBJ2-1; tentative D call: TRBD1 (6 bases). The CDR3 is 15 residues long. In germline, CDR1 is MDHEN, CDR2 SYDVKM. V was cut by 5 bases and J by 0 bases, with 11 bases left in between. CDR3 sequence reads: CASSGQLLSYNEQFF. CDR3 DNA sequence: TGTGCCAGCAGTGGACAGCTACTCTCCTACAATGAGCAGTTCTTC.

This sequence joins TRBV9 and TRBJ1-4, with 8 bases lining up with TRBD1. Looked up from germline, CDR1 is SGDLS and CDR2 is YYNGEE. CDR3 size: 14 residues. J lost 2 bases, V lost 4 bases, and 1 base had no gene match. Here the CDR3 reads CASSRQGTNEKLFF. The CDR3 bases are TGTGCCAGCAGCAGACAGGGGACTAATGAAAAACTGTTTTTT.